This T cell receptor (beta chain) was found in a study of technical replicates of blood from a handful of donors (dated by TCRdb to about 2017). Germline trimming: 9 bases from V, 3 bases from J; junction bases outside gene matches: 4. Reading from cysteine to phenylalanine, the CDR3 counts 12 amino acids. Here the CDR3 DNA is all that survives: 36 bases in frame from base 1. CDR1 and CDR2, looked up from the germline V gene, are SGHTS and YDEGEE. Libraries were built with the immunoSEQ multiplex PCR assay. TCRdb carries this immuneACCESS record with in-frame sequences only. Its versions omit some clonotypes, under half of them owing to an unresolved V gene in the studies checked, with the rest unexplained. Counted in this sample were over 55,000 clones; almost 98% of them appeared once. The leading ten clones occupy 0.22% of the sample. On this clone: There is no known antigen for this receptor. Base qualities are not recorded, but no much larger clone differs from it by a single base.

The specimen sequenced was T cells isolated from PBMCs. The source of this sequence is a human donor in good health. The chain couples TRBV5-8 to TRBJ2-7; TRBD1 matches 9 bases in the middle. The nucleotide sequence is TGTGCCACACCGGGACAGGGCTACGAGCAGTACTTC. This translates into CATPGQGYEQYF.